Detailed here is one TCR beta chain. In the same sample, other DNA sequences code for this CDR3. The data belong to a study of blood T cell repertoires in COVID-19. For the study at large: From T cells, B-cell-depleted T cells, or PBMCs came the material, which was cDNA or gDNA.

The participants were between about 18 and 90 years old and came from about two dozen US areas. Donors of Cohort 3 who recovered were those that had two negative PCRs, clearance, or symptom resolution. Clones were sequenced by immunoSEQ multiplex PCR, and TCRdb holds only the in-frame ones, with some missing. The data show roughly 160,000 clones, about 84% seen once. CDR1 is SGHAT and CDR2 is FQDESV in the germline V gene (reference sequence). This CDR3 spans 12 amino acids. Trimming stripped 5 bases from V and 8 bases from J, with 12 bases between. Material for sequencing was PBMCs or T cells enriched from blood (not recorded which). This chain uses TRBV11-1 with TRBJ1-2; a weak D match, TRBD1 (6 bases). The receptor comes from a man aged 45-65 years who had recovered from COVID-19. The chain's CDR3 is CASSDRDRGYTF. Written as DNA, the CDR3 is TGTGCCAGCAGCGACCGTGACAGGGGCTACACCTTC.